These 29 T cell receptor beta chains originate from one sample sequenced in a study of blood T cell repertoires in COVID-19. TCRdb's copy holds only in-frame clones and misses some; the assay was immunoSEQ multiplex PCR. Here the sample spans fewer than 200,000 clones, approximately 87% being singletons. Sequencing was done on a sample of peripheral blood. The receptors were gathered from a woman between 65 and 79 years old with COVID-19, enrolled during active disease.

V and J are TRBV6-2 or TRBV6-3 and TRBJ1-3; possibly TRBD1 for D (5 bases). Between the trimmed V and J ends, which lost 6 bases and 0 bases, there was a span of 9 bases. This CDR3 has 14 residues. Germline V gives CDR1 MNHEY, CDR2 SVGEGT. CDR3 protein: CASSDSTSGNTIYF. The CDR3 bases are TGTGCCAGCAGCGACAGTACCTCTGGAAACACCATATATTTT.

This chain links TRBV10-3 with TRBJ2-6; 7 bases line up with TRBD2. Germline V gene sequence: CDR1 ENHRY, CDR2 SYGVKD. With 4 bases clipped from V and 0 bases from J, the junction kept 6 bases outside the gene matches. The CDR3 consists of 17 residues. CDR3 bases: TGTGCCATCAGTGTTGGGGGACTAAACTCTGGGGCCAACGTCCTGACTTTC. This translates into CAISVGGLNSGANVLTF.

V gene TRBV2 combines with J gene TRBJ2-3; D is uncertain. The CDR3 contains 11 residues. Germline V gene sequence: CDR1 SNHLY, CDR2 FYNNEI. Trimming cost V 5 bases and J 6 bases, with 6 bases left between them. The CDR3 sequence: CASSLPDTQYF. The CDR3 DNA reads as TGTGCCAGCAGTCTTCCGGATACGCAGTATTTT.

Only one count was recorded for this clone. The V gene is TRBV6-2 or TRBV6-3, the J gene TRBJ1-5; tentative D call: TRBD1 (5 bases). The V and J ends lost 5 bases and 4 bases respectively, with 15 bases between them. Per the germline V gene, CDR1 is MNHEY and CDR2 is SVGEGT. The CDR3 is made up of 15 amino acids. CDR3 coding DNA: TGTGCCAGCAGTCACGGGGGGATGAGTAATCAGCCCCAGCATTTT. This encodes CASSHGGMSNQPQHF.

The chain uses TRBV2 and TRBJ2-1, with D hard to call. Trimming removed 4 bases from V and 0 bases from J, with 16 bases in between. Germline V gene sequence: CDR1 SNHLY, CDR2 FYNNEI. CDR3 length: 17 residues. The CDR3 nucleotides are TGTGCCAGCAGTGTGGTACGCAAACTTAGCTCCTACAATGAGCAGTTCTTC. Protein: CASSVVRKLSSYNEQFF.

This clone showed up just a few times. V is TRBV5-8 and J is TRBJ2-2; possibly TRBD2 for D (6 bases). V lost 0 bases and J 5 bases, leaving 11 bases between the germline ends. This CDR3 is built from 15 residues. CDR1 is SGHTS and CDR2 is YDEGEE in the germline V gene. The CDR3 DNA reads TGTGCCAGCAGCTTGGAGGGTCGGGAGACCGGGGAGCTGTTTTTT. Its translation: CASSLEGRETGELFF.

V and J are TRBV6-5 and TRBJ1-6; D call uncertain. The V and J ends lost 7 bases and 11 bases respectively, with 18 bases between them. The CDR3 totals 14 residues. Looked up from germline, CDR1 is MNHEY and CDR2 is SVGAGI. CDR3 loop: CASTKTGFTTPLHF. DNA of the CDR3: TGTGCCAGCACCAAAACGGGGTTCACCACACCCCTCCACTTT.

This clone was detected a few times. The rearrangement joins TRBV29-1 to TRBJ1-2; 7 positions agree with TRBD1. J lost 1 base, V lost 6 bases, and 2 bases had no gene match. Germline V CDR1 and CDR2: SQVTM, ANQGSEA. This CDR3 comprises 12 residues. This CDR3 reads CSVGDSNYGYTF. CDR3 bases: TGCAGCGTGGGGGACAGTAACTATGGCTACACCTTC.

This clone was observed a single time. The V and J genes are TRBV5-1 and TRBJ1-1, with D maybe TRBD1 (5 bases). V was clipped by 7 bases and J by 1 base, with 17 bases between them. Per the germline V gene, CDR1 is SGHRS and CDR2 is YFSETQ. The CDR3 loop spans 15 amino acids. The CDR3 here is CASGSRDSRNTEAFF. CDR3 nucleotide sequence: TGCGCCAGCGGTTCTCGGGACTCGAGGAACACTGAAGCTTTCTTT.

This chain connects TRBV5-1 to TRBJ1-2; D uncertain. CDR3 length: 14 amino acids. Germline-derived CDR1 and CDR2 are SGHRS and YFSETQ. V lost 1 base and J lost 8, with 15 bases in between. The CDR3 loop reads CASSLSQRLGGYTF. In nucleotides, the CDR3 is TGCGCCAGCAGCTTGTCCCAGCGGTTGGGGGGCTACACCTTC.

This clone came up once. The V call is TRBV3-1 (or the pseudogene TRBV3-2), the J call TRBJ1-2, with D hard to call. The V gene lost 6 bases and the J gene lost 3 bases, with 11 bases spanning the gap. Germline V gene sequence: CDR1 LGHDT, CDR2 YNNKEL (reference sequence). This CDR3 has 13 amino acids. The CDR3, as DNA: TGTGCCAGCAGTCCCGGGAGACACTATGGCTACACCTTC. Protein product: CASSPGRHYGYTF.

The CDR3 coding sequence is TGTGCCAGCAGCACCGGGACAGCGGGCTATGGCTACACCTTC. Amino acids: CASSTGTAGYGYTF. The chain couples TRBV5-6 to TRBJ1-2; 7 bases agree with TRBD1. From germline, CDR1 is SGHDT and CDR2 YYEEEE. The CDR3 is 14 residues long. The V and J ends lost 4 bases and 4 bases, in that order; junction bases with no gene match: 7.

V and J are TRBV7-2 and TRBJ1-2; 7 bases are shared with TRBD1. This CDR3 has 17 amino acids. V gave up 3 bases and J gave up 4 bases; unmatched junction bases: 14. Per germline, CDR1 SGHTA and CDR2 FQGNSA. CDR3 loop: CASSFNPGGRRGYGYTF. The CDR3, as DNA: TGTGCCAGCAGCTTTAACCCAGGGGGGCGCCGGGGCTATGGCTACACCTTC.

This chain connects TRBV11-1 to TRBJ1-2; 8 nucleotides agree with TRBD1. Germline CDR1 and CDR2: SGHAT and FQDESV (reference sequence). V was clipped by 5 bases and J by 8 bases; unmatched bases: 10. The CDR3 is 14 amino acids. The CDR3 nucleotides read TGTGCCAGCAGCACAGGGGGGGGAGGATACGGCTACACCTTC. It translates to CASSTGGGGYGYTF.

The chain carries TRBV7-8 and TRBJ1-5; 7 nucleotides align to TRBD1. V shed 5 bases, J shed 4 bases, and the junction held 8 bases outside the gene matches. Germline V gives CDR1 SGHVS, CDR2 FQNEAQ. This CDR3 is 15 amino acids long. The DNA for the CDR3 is TGTGCCAGCAGCCGACTGGGACAGATAAATCAGCCCCAGCATTTT. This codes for CASSRLGQINQPQHF.

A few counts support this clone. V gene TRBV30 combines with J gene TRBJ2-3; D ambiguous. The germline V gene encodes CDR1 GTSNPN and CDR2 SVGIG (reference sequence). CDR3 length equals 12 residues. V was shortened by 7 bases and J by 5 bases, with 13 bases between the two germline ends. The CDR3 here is CAFSSERDTQYF. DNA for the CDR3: TGTGCCTTCTCCTCGGAGAGAGATACGCAGTATTTT.

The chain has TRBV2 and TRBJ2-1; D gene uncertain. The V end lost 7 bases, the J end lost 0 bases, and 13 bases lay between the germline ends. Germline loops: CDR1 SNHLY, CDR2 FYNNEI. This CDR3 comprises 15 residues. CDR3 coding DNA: TGTGCCAGCACGTTCTCCGAGAGCTCCTACAATGAGCAGTTCTTC. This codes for CASTFSESSYNEQFF.

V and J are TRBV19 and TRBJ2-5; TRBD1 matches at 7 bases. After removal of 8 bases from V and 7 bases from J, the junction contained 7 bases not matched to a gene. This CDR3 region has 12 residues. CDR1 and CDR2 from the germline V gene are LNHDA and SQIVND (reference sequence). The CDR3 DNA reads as TGTGCCAGTTTCGACAGGGTAGGGACCCAGTACTTC. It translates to CASFDRVGTQYF.

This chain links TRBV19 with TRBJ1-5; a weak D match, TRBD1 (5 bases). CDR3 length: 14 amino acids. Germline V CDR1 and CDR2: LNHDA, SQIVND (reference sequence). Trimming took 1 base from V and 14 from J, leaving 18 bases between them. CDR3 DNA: TGTGCCAGTAGTATAGGGACCGACAACCCAGGGAAGCATTTT. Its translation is CASSIGTDNPGKHF.

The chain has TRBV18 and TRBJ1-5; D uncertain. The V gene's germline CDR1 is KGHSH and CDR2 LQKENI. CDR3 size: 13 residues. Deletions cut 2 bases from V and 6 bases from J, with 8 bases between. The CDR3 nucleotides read TGTGCCAGCTCACCAGGAGGTGGTCAGCCCCAGCATTTT. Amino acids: CASSPGGGQPQHF.

In nucleotides, the CDR3 is TGTGCCAGTGCCGGGGAGGGCTTTGTGGGCAATCAGCCCCAGCATTTT. Its protein product is CASAGEGFVGNQPQHF. V gene TRBV19 combines with J gene TRBJ1-5; D not certain. Germline CDR1 LNHDA, CDR2 SQIVND (reference sequence). Trimming stripped 8 bases from V and 2 bases from J, with 19 bases between. This CDR3 is built from 16 residues.

CDR3 nucleotide sequence: TGTGCCATCAGTGAGGAGCTCGTTAGCGTGAAAGATCAGTACTTC. Translating gives CAISEELVSVKDQYF. The gene calls are TRBV10-3 and TRBJ2-4; D may be TRBD2 (5 bases). The CDR3 is 15 amino acids. Deletions cut 2 bases from V and 12 bases from J, with 20 bases between. Germline V gives CDR1 ENHRY, CDR2 SYGVKD.

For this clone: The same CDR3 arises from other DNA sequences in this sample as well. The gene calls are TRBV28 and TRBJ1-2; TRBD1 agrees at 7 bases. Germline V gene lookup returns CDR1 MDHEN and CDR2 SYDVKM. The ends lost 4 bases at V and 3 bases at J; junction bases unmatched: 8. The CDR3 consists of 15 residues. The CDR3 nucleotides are TGTGCCAGCAGTTCCCCGGGAGGGGGCGACTATGGCTACACCTTC. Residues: CASSSPGGGDYGYTF.

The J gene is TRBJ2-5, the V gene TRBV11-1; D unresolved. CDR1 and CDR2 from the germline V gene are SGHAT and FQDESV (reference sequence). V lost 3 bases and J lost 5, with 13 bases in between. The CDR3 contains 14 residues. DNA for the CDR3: TGTGCCAGCAGCTTTTCTCCGCACGGGGAGACCCAGTACTTC. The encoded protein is CASSFSPHGETQYF.

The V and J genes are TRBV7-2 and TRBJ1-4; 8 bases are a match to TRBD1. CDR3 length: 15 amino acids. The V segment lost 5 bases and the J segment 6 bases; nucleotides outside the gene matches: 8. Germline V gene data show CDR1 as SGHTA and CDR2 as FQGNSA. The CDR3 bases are TGTGCCAGCAGCCCAAGGACAGGGAGGCATGAAAAACTGTTTTTT. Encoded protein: CASSPRTGRHEKLFF.

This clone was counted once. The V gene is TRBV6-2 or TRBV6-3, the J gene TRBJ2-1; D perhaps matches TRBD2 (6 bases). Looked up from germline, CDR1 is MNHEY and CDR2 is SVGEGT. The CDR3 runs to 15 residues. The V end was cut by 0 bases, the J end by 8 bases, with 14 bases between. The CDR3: CASSYSTGLRDEQFF. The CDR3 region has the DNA TGTGCCAGCAGTTACTCAACGGGACTTAGGGATGAGCAGTTCTTC.

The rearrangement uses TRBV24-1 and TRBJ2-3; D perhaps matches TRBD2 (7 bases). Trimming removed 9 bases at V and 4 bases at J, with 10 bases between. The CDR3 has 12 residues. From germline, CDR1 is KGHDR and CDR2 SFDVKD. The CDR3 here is CATGGGPDTQYF. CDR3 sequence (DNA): TGTGCCACCGGGGGGGGCCCAGATACGCAGTATTTT.

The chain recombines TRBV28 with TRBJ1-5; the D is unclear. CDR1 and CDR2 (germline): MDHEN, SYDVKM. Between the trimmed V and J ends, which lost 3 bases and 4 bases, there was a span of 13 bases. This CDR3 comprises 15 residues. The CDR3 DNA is TGTGCCAGCAGTTTTTGGCTGAAATTGAATCAGCCCCAGCATTTT. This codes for CASSFWLKLNQPQHF.

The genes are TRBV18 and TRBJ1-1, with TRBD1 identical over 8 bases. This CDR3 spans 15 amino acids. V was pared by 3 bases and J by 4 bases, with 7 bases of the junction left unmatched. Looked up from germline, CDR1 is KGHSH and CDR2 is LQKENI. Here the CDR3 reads CASSPFAGGSTEAFF. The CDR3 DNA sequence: TGTGCCAGCTCACCTTTCGCAGGGGGCAGCACTGAAGCTTTCTTT.